A selection of T cell receptor beta chains follows, all from one sample in a study of T cells in Graves' hyperthyroidism and ophthalmopathy. Each CDR3 protein is one row after TCRdb ran MiXCR on the multiplex PCR reads. The table lists about 700,000 distinct CDR3 sequences, about 45% of them singletons, with 7% to 7.5% in the top ten. The sample taken for sequencing was peripheral blood or thyroid tissue (not recorded which). These TCRs come from an adult man with Graves' disease, either hyperthyroidism or ophthalmopathy (not recorded which). Each CDR3 is given with its conserved first and last residue. Clone sizes are given selectively: once, few, many, or a class where the clone is expanded.

abundance,j_gene,v_gene,CDR3aa
once,TRBJ1-3,TRBV7-2,CASGLGRTGNTIYF
NA,TRBJ1-3,TRBV25-1,CASSERAAGNTIYF
NA,TRBJ1-5,TRBV10-3,CATSDRLEDRGGGNQPQHF
NA,TRBJ1-5,TRBV24-1,CATSDLGQGGSNQPQHF
NA,TRBJ1-3,TRBV29-1,CSVEAGARNTIYF
NA,TRBJ1-1,TRBV19,CAWSVFWGMNTEAFF
NA,TRBJ2-7,TRBV11-1,CASADGTYSYEQYF
NA,TRBJ2-5,TRBV20-1,CSADPPGQQETQYF
NA,TRBJ1-1,TRBV2,CASSGTGDYTEAFF
many,TRBJ1-5,TRBV19,CASSAGGVGQPQHF